The 27 T cell receptor beta chains listed next were all sequenced from one sample in a study of T cells after yellow fever vaccination. TCRdb called the 5' RACE reads again in MiXCR, with one record for every CDR3 protein. Here the sample spans some 70,000 distinct CDR3 sequences, just over 6.5% being singletons. This sample comprised CD8+ T cells sorted from PBMCs, obtained approximately 47 days after the first yellow fever vaccination. The receptors were sampled from a man younger than 35 who received the YFV17D yellow fever vaccine.

This clonotype was seen at least ten times. The gene calls are TRBV5-1 and TRBJ1-5; D perhaps matches TRBD1 (6 bases). The V gene lost 0 bases and the J gene lost 4 bases, with 8 bases spanning the gap. The CDR3 is 14 amino acids. Germline lookup yields CDR1 SGHRS and CDR2 YFSETQ. CDR3 sequence: CASSLVQGNQPQHF. The CDR3 region has the DNA TGCGCCAGCAGCTTGGTACAGGGAAATCAGCCCCAGCATTTT.

The rearrangement uses TRBV20-1 and TRBJ1-2; the D is unclear. V was pared by 4 bases and J by 1 base, with 13 bases between. The CDR3 sequence is 14 residues long. Germline values: CDR1 DFQATT, CDR2 SNEGSKA (reference sequence). CDR3: CSAKDVQSNYGYTF. The CDR3 region has the DNA TGCAGTGCTAAGGATGTACAGAGTAACTATGGCTACACCTTC.

In this sample, this clonotype turned up once. The conserved closing phenylalanine or tryptophan is absent in this CDR3, likely reflecting a read error. The chain has TRBV5-4 and TRBJ2-7, with TRBD2 identical over 7 bases. J was trimmed by 2 bases and V by 4 bases; bases with no gene match: 6. Germline lookup yields CDR1 SGHNT and CDR2 YYREEE (reference sequence). This CDR3 comprises 14 residues. The CDR3 is CASSPERGPYEQYD. CDR3 bases: TGTGCCAGCAGCCCGGAGCGGGGACCCTACGAGCAGTACGAC.

This clonotype has at least ten counts. J is TRBJ2-3 and V is TRBV7-3, with D maybe TRBD1 (5 bases). The germline V and J ends were trimmed by 2 bases and 0 bases, with 9 bases remaining between them. The CDR3 totals 15 residues. From germline, CDR1 is SGHTA and CDR2 FQGTGA. The CDR3 is CASSLSDRSTDTQYF. CDR3 sequence (DNA): TGTGCCAGCAGCTTATCCGACAGAAGCACAGATACGCAGTATTTT. Full variable domain (missing parts from reference TRBV7-3 and TRBJ2-3): GAGVSQTPSNKVTEKGKYVELRCDPISGHTALYWYRQSLGQGPEFLIYFQGTGAADDSGLPNDRFFAVRPEGSVSTLKIQRTERGDSAVYLCASSLSDRSTDTQYFGPGTRLTVL.

This clonotype was found many times. The V call is TRBV5-1, the J call TRBJ2-2, with TRBD1 as a possible D gene (5 bases). CDR1 and CDR2 from the germline V gene are SGHRS and YFSETQ. The CDR3 is 15 amino acids. Trimming left V 4 bases short and J 5 bases short, with 15 bases between. The CDR3 DNA reads TGCGCCAGCAGCACCGCCAGGGTGGGGACCGGGGAGCTGTTTTTT. It encodes CASSTARVGTGELFF.

This clonotype occurred many times. The chain employs TRBV11-2 and TRBJ2-5, with D tentatively TRBD1 (5 bases). CDR3 length: 15 amino acids. The germline CDR1 and CDR2 sequences are SGHAT and FQNNGV. The V end was cut by 4 bases, the J end by 4 bases, with 16 bases between. The CDR3: CASSYGASEGETQYF. The CDR3 nucleotides read TGTGCCAGCAGCTATGGGGCCTCTGAAGGAGAGACCCAGTACTTC.

In this sample, this clonotype turned up many times. This sequence joins TRBV7-9 and TRBJ2-1, with a weak D call TRBD1 (6 bases). The CDR3 is made up of 16 amino acids. V dropped 4 bases and J dropped 4 bases, with 17 bases sitting between them. Germline V gives CDR1 SEHNR, CDR2 FQNEAQ (reference sequence). The CDR3: CASSYSYREPYNEQFF. Here the CDR3 DNA reads TGTGCCAGCAGCTACTCCTACAGGGAGCCATACAATGAGCAGTTCTTC.

This clonotype was found many times. V and J are TRBV4-3 and TRBJ2-3, with TRBD2 matching over 8 bases. The V gene end was trimmed by 0 bases and the J gene end by 2 bases; junction bases not matched to a gene: 4. CDR3 length: 16 residues. CDR1 is LGHNA, CDR2 YSLEER, per germline. The CDR3 region has the DNA TGCGCCAGCAGCCAAGATACGGGGGGGTTCACAGATACGCAGTATTTT. As protein: CASSQDTGGFTDTQYF.

Only a few counts were recorded for this clonotype. In DNA, the CDR3 is TGCAGCGTTGAGCGCTATGAGCAGTTCTTC. Residues: CSVERYEQFF. This sequence joins TRBV29-1 and TRBJ2-1; D is unresolved. Deletions cut 3 bases from V and 8 bases from J, with 5 bases between. The CDR3 contains 10 residues. Per germline, CDR1 SQVTM and CDR2 ANQGSEA.

This clonotype was counted many times. The J gene is TRBJ2-1, the V gene TRBV20-1; 14 positions match TRBD2. The ends lost 3 bases at V and 7 bases at J; junction bases unmatched: 5. The germline V gene has CDR1 DFQATT and CDR2 SNEGSKA (reference sequence). CDR3 length: 15 amino acids. The CDR3: CSASTGTSGGNEQFF. In DNA form, the CDR3 reads TGCAGTGCTAGTACCGGGACTAGCGGGGGTAATGAGCAGTTCTTC.

This CDR3 reads CASSWSLAGGYTDTQYF. The CDR3 DNA sequence: TGCGCCAGCAGCTGGAGCCTGGCAGGGGGCTACACAGATACGCAGTATTTT. This chain joins TRBV5-1 and TRBJ2-3, with TRBD1 matching over 8 bases. Germline V gene lookup returns CDR1 SGHRS and CDR2 YFSETQ. This CDR3 region has 17 residues. The junction had 11 bases not matched to a gene; V was cut back by 3 bases and J by 2 bases.

This clonotype was detected many times. The chain recombines TRBV27 with TRBJ2-2, with 11 bases matching TRBD2. This CDR3 contains 15 residues. V shed 6 bases and J 6 bases; nucleotides not matched to a gene: 6. From germline, CDR1 is MNHEY and CDR2 SMNVEV (reference sequence). CDR3 sequence (DNA): TGTGCCAGCAGGCATAGCGGGGGGGCGGCCGGGGAGCTGTTTTTT. Translated, it gives CASRHSGGAAGELFF.

Ten or more counts support this clonotype. The chain carries TRBV5-5 and TRBJ2-7, with D possibly matching TRBD2 (6 bases). Germline V gene data show CDR1 as SGHKS and CDR2 as YYEKEE (reference sequence). CDR3 size: 15 residues. Deletions cut 1 base from V and 0 bases from J, with 11 bases between. This CDR3 is CASSLLARSSYEQYF. The DNA for the CDR3 is TGTGCCAGCAGCTTGCTAGCGAGGAGCTCCTACGAGCAGTACTTC. The entire variable domain, with the rest obtained from reference TRBV5-5 and TRBJ2-7, is as follows: DAGVTQSPTHLIKTRGQQVTLRCSPISGHKSVSWYQQVLGQGPQFIFQYYEKEERGRGNFPDRFSARQFPNYSSELNVNALLLGDSALYLCASSLLARSSYEQYFGPGTRLTVT.

There are many counts of this clonotype. The chain links TRBV27 to TRBJ1-1; 9 positions match TRBD1. The CDR3 contains 14 residues. Germline V gene sequence: CDR1 MNHEY, CDR2 SMNVEV (reference sequence). With V trimmed by 2 bases and J by 10 bases, 8 bases remained unmatched. CDR3 loop: CASSLNTGGRVAFF. CDR3 sequence (DNA): TGTGCCAGCAGTTTAAACACAGGGGGCAGGGTAGCTTTCTTT.

This clonotype was counted at least ten times. The V and J genes are TRBV5-1 and TRBJ2-7; 13 bases agree with TRBD2. From germline, CDR1 is SGHRS and CDR2 YFSETQ. Trimming at V came to 4 bases and at J to 0 bases, leaving 7 bases not matched to a gene. The CDR3 has 17 amino acids. CDR3 DNA: TGCGCCAGCAGCCCCATCGGGACTAGCGGGGTCTCCTACGAGCAGTACTTC. Translation gives CASSPIGTSGVSYEQYF. Full variable domain (remainder filled in from reference TRBV5-1 and TRBJ2-7): KAGVTQTPRYLIKTRGQQVTLSCSPISGHRSVSWYQQTPGQGLQFLFEYFSETQRNKGNFPGRFSGRQFSNSRSEMNVSTLELGDSALYLCASSPIGTSGVSYEQYFGPGTRLTVT.

The chain recombines TRBV12-3 or TRBV12-4 with TRBJ2-1, with a weak D call TRBD1 (6 bases). Trimming removed 6 bases at V and 4 bases at J, with 13 bases between. This CDR3 spans 14 amino acids. CDR3 region: CASSTGTLYNEQFF. Here the CDR3 DNA reads TGTGCCAGCAGCACCGGGACACTGTACAATGAGCAGTTCTTC.

This sequence joins TRBV27 and TRBJ2-2; D might be TRBD1 (6 bases). The germline V gene has CDR1 MNHEY and CDR2 SMNVEV (reference sequence). V lost 4 bases to trimming and J lost 7 bases, with 16 bases between them. This CDR3 is 15 amino acids long. CDR3 DNA: TGTGCCAGCAGTTCCCCCGCCAGGGGCGTCGGGGAGCTGTTTTTT. Its translation: CASSSPARGVGELFF.

This clonotype showed up many times. The J gene is TRBJ2-1, the V gene TRBV15; 12 bases agree with TRBD2. V gave up 10 bases and J gave up 5 bases; unmatched junction bases: 6. Germline CDR1 reads LNHNV; CDR2 reads YYDKDF (reference sequence). This CDR3 has 14 amino acids. CDR3 nucleotides: TGTGCCATTTCGCTAGCGGGGGGGAACAATGAGCAGTTCTTC. It yields the protein CAISLAGGNNEQFF.

This clonotype was detected many times. V usage is TRBV7-3 and J usage is TRBJ2-1, with D perhaps assigned TRBD1 or TRBD2 (5 bases each). The CDR3 totals 15 residues. V was trimmed by 1 base and J by 6 bases, leaving 13 bases between them. CDR1 is SGHTA, CDR2 FQGTGA, per germline. The DNA for the CDR3 is TGTGCCAGCAGCTTAAGAGGTGGGACCCTCAATGAGCAGTTCTTC. This codes for CASSLRGGTLNEQFF.

This clonotype is labeled as medium-sized. The chain recombines TRBV28 with TRBJ2-1; 8 bases line up with TRBD2. The trim removed 3 bases at V and 4 bases at J, leaving 2 bases unmatched. The CDR3 runs 14 residues. The germline CDR1 and CDR2 sequences are MDHEN and SYDVKM. CDR3 in DNA: TGTGCCAGCAGTTTCGGGGGGGTGTACAATGAGCAGTTCTTC. Translation: CASSFGGVYNEQFF.

This clonotype was counted between two and nine times. The rearrangement links TRBV12-3 or TRBV12-4 to TRBJ2-1; 9 bases fit TRBD2. The CDR3 loop spans 15 amino acids. V gave up 3 bases and J gave up 4 bases; unmatched junction bases: 4. This chain's CDR3 is CASSFTAGGYNEQFF. The CDR3 nucleotides are TGTGCCAGCAGTTTCACGGCGGGGGGGTACAATGAGCAGTTCTTC.

This clonotype was counted at least ten times. The chain combines TRBV7-6 with TRBJ2-1, with unresolved D. The germline V gene has CDR1 SGHVS and CDR2 FNYEAQ. The germline V and J ends were trimmed by 5 bases and 5 bases, with 7 bases remaining between them. The CDR3 contains 12 residues. In DNA, the CDR3 is TGTGCCAGCAGCCCGGACGACAATGAGCAGTTCTTC. Translated: CASSPDDNEQFF.

This clonotype has a handful of counts. This CDR3 is CATSRDFGSVFNYGYTF. The CDR3 DNA sequence: TGTGCCACCAGCAGAGATTTCGGGTCTGTCTTTAACTATGGCTACACCTTC. The chain joins TRBV15 to TRBJ1-2; D unresolved. This CDR3 contains 17 residues. Trimming cost V 0 bases and J 1 base, with 15 bases left between them. From germline, CDR1 is LNHNV and CDR2 YYDKDF (reference sequence).

This clonotype was seen ten or more times. Compared with germline, one end of the junction differs, possibly owing to a read error. V is TRBV4-1 and J is TRBJ1-1; D may be TRBD1 (5 bases). This CDR3 comprises 14 residues. The V gene's germline CDR1 is MGHRA and CDR2 YSYEKL. The CDR3 nucleotides are TGCCCCAGCAGCCACATCGGGGGGAACACTGAAGCTTTCTTT. It codes for CPSSHIGGNTEAFF.

The sample holds many counts of this clonotype. This chain links TRBV4-1 with TRBJ1-5; D remains unclear. The CDR3 has 14 amino acids. Trimming took 0 bases from V and 10 from J, leaving 13 bases between them. Per the germline V gene, CDR1 is MGHRA and CDR2 is YSYEKL. The CDR3: CASSQDHSLSPQHF. CDR3 in DNA: TGCGCCAGCAGCCAAGACCACAGCCTCTCTCCCCAGCATTTT.

The chain is built from TRBV20-1 and TRBJ2-1, with TRBD2 matching 12 bases. Germline V gene lookup returns CDR1 DFQATT and CDR2 SNEGSKA (reference sequence). V trimming: 3 bases; J trimming: 7 bases; junction bases outside the gene matches: 4. The CDR3 has 14 amino acids. The CDR3 region has the DNA TGCAGTGCTAGTCTAGCGGGAGGGGAGAATGAGCAGTTCTTC. Protein sequence: CSASLAGGENEQFF.

There are many counts of this clonotype. The rearrangement uses TRBV7-2 and TRBJ2-2; unclear D gene. V lost 4 bases, J lost 6 bases, and 3 bases lay in between. CDR1 is SGHTA and CDR2 is FQGNSA in the germline V gene. The CDR3 extends over 11 amino acids. The CDR3 loop is CASSSPGELFF. CDR3 DNA sequence: TGTGCCAGCAGCTCCCCCGGGGAGCTGTTTTTT.